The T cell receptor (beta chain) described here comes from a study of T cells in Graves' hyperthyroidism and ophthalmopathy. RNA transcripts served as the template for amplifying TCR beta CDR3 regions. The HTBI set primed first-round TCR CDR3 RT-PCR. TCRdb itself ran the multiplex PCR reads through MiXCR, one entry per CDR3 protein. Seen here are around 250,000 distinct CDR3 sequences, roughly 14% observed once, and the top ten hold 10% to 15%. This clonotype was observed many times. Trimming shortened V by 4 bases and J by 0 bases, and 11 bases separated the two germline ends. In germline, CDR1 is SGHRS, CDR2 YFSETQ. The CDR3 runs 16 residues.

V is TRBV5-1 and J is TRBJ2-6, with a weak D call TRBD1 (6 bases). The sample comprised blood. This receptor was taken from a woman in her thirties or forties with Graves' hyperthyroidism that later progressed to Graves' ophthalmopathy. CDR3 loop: CASSPDSPSGANVLTF. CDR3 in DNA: TGCGCCAGCAGCCCGGACAGCCCCTCTGGGGCCAACGTCCTGACTTTC.